This TCR beta chain was sequenced during a study of identical twins. Broader study findings: Out-of-frame TCR alpha sharing in monozygotic twins exceeded recombination model predictions. Twin-shared out-of-frame alpha sequences showed excess low generation probability. Within cord blood, abundant beta clonotypes carried fewer insertions, but memory repertoires showed no such trend.

CDR3 size: 15 residues. V was trimmed by 5 bases and J by 0 bases, leaving 12 bases between them. TCRdb itself ran the 5' RACE reads through MiXCR, one entry per CDR3 protein. The table lists roughly 1.6 million distinct CDR3 sequences, more than 30% of them singletons, with 0.25% to 0.3% in the top ten. Only a few counts were recorded for this clonotype. Its antigen is undetermined. Donors were all healthy Caucasians. The TCR originated in a newborn girl in good health. The J gene is TRBJ2-3, the V gene TRBV12-3 or TRBV12-4; D unclear. Sequencing input: cord blood. In DNA form, the CDR3 reads TGTGCCAGCAGTCCTACTCTGGCGAGCACAGATACGCAGTATTTT. It specifies CASSPTLASTDTQYF.